This T cell receptor beta chain was obtained from a study of blood T cell repertoires in COVID-19. Cohorts were determined from participant-reported clinical history. Resolution of symptoms, clearance, or two negative PCRs was present in recovered Cohort 3 donors. This clone has a handful of counts. Trimming pared 1 base from V and 0 bases from J, leaving 4 bases between. The length of the CDR3 is 15 residues. The table came from immunoSEQ multiplex PCR; TCRdb's copy has only in-frame clones and leaves some out. Altogether roughly 200,000 clones are present, around 85% being singletons, with the ten largest covering about 19%.

The sequence came from a man aged 35 to 55 who had recovered from COVID-19. The chain links TRBV23-1 to TRBJ2-6, with D unclear. TRBV23-1 has ORF status, its function being uncertain. Sequencing was carried out using PBMCs or T cells enriched from blood (not recorded which). CDR3 region: CASSQYNSGANVLTF. As DNA, the CDR3 is TGCGCCAGCAGTCAATACAACTCTGGGGCCAACGTCCTGACTTTC.